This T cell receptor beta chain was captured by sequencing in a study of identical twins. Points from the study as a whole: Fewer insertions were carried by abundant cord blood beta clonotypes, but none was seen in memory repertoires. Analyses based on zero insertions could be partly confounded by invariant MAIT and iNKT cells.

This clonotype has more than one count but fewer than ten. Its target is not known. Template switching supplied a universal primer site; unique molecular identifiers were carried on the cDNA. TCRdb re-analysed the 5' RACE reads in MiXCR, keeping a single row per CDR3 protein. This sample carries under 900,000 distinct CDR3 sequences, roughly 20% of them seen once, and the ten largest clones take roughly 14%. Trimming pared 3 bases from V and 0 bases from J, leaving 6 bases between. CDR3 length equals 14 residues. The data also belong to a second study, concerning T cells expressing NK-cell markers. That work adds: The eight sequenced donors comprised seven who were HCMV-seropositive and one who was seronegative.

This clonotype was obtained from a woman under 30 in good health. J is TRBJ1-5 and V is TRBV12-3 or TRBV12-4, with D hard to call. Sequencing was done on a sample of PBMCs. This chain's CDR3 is CASSFSDSNQPQHF. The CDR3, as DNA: TGTGCCAGCAGTTTTTCGGATAGCAATCAGCCCCAGCATTTT.